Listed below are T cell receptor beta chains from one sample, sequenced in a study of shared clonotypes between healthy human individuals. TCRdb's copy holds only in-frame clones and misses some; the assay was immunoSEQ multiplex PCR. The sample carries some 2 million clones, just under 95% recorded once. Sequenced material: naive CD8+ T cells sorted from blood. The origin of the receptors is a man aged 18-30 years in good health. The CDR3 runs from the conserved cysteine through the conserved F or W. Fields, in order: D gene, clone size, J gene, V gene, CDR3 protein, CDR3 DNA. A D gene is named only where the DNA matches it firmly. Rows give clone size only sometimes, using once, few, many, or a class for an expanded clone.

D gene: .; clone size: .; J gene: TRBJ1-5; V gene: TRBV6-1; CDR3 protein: CASSSGVYSNQPQHF; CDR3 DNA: TGTGCCAGCAGCTCTGGGGTCTATAGCAATCAGCCCCAGCATTTT
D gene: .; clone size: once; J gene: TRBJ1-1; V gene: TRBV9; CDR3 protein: CASSVDGAGTLIRDTEAFF; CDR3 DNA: TGTGCCAGCAGCGTAGACGGGGCGGGGACCTTGATCAGGGACACTGAAGCTTTCTTT
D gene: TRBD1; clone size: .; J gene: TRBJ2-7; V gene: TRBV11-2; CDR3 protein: CASSLVRTGPYEQYF; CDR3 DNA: TGTGCCAGCAGCTTAGTACGGACAGGCCCCTACGAGCAGTACTTC
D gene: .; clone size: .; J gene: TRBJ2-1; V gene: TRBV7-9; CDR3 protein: CASSPDSDEQFF; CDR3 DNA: TGTGCCAGCAGCCCTGATAGCGATGAGCAGTTCTTC
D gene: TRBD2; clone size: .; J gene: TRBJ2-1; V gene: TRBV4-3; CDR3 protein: CASSQDSREGLNEQFF; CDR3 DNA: TGCGCCAGCAGCCAAGATTCCCGGGAGGGCCTTAATGAGCAGTTCTTC
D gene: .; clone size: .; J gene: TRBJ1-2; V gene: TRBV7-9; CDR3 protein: CASSLAVAGYGYTF; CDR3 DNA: TGTGCCAGCAGCTTAGCAGTCGCAGGCTATGGCTACACCTTC
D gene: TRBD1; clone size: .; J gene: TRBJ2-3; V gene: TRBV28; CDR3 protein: CASSKRTGFGPTDTQYF; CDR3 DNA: TGTGCCAGCAGTAAACGGACAGGATTCGGCCCAACAGATACGCAGTATTTT
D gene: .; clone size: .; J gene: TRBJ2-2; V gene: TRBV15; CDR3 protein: CATSRDYSANTGELFF; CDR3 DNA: TGTGCCACCAGCAGAGATTATTCCGCGAACACCGGGGAGCTGTTTTTT
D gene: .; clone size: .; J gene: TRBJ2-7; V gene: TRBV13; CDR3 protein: CASSRRQISYEQYF; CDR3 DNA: TGTGCCAGCAGCCGACGACAGATTTCCTACGAGCAGTACTTC
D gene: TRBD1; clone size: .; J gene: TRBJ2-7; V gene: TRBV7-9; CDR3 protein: CASSLPRTGGNYEQYF; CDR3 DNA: TGTGCCAGCAGCTTACCCCGGACAGGGGGGAACTACGAGCAGTACTTC
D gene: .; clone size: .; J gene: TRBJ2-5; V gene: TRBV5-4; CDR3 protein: CASSLIEGQETQYF; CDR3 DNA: TGTGCCAGCAGCTTGATTGAGGGTCAAGAGACCCAGTACTTC
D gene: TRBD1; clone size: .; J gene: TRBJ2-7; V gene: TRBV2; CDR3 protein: CASSDSDRDYEQYF; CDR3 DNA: TGTGCCAGCAGTGACTCAGACAGGGACTACGAGCAGTACTTC
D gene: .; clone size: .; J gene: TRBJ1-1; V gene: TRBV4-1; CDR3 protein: CASSQDISNTEAFF; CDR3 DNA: TGCGCCAGCAGCCAAGATATATCGAACACTGAAGCTTTCTTT
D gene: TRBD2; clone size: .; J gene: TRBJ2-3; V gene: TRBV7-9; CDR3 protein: CATQSGEILDTQYF; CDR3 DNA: TGTGCCACCCAGAGCGGGGAGATCTTGGATACGCAGTATTTT
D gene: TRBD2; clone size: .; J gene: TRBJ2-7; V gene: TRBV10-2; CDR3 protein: CASRGGDWDGLFGKQYF; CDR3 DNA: TGCGCCAGCAGGGGGGGGGATTGGGACGGCCTCTTTGGGAAGCAGTACTTC
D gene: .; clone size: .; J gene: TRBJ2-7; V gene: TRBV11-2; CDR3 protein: CASSPTGSVSYEQYF; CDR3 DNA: TGTGCCAGCAGCCCGACAGGTTCGGTCTCCTACGAGCAGTACTTC
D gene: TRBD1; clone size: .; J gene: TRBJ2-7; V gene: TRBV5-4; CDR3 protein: CASRAGQGAYEQYF; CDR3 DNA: TGTGCCAGCAGGGCGGGACAGGGGGCCTACGAGCAGTACTTC
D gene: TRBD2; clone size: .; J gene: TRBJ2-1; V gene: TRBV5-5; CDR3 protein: CASSSRLAGGSYNEQFF; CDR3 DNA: TGTGCCAGCAGCTCCCGACTAGCGGGGGGGTCCTACAATGAGCAGTTCTTC
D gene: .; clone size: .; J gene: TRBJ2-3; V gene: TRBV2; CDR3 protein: CASSEGRGAADTQYF; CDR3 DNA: TGTGCCAGCAGTGAGGGACGTGGGGCCGCAGATACGCAGTATTTT
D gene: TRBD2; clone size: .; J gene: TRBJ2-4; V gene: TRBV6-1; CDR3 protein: CASSERDRISASGRAWDKNIQYF; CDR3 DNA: TGTGCCAGCAGTGAACGCGACAGGATATCGGCTAGCGGGAGGGCCTGGGACAAAAACATTCAGTACTTC